This T cell receptor beta chain was observed in a study of blood T cell repertoires in COVID-19. Study summary: Acute and convalescent COVID-19 specimens originated in the United States, Italy and Spain. T cells, B-cell-depleted T cells, or PBMCs supplied cDNA or gDNA.

Source study methods: Estimates of nucleated cell counts were drawn from the amplification of reference gene primers. Sequencing was performed with immunoSEQ multiplex PCR; in TCRdb, only in-frame clones are kept and a portion is missing. V and J calls and clone size follow that table, whereas D and trimming were derived from the DNA. The sample has about 120,000 clones; around 85% are singletons. The CDR3 runs to 17 residues. V was trimmed by 2 bases and J by 0 bases, leaving 14 bases between them. CDR1 LGHNA and CDR2 YSLEER come from the germline V gene. The chain combines TRBV4-3 with TRBJ2-1, with a possible D match to TRBD2 (6 bases). This sequence originates from a man between 60 and 75 years old with acute or convalescent COVID-19. The specimen was peripheral blood. The CDR3 sequence is CASSQRLALSSYNEQFF. The CDR3 DNA sequence: TGCGCCAGCAGCCAAAGGCTAGCGCTTAGCTCCTACAATGAGCAGTTCTTC.